What follows are 18 T cell receptor beta chains derived from one specimen sequenced in a study of T cell changes during pregnancy in multiple sclerosis. Clones were read by immunoSEQ multiplex PCR, and TCRdb kept only the in-frame ones, dropping some. The sample has 55,000 to 65,000 clones; over 85% are singletons. Specimen: peripheral blood, collected in the second trimester of pregnancy. The receptors come from a female donor with multiple sclerosis, enrolled in a pregnancy study.

The rearrangement links TRBV28 to TRBJ2-1; 9 nucleotides line up with TRBD2. The CDR3 contains 16 residues. Trimming took 4 bases from V and 4 from J; bases not matched to a gene: 8. Germline CDR1 reads MDHEN; CDR2 reads SYDVKM. The CDR3 nucleotides are TGTGCCAGCAGTTCCCCCTCGGCGGGGGGGTACAATGAGCAGTTCTTC. Its translation is CASSSPSAGGYNEQFF.

The chain joins TRBV6-5 to TRBJ2-5; perhaps TRBD1 as D (6 bases). The germline V gene encodes CDR1 MNHEY and CDR2 SVGAGI. The V and J ends lost 0 bases and 5 bases respectively, with 10 bases between them. CDR3 length: 14 residues. CDR3 in amino acids: CASSYSPGVETQYF. The CDR3 DNA is TGTGCCAGCAGTTACTCGCCAGGGGTGGAGACCCAGTACTTC.

The rearrangement joins TRBV10-3 to TRBJ1-5; 9 positions agree with TRBD1. Germline V lookup: CDR1 ENHRY, CDR2 SYGVKD. The CDR3 runs to 14 residues. Unmatched junction bases numbered 6, after V lost 6 bases and J lost 6 bases. This CDR3 reads CAISPQGASQPQHF. CDR3 in DNA: TGTGCCATCAGCCCACAGGGGGCTTCTCAGCCCCAGCATTTT.

This rearrangement joins TRBV4-1 to TRBJ2-1; 11 positions match TRBD2. The CDR3 extends over 15 amino acids. Germline V gene sequence: CDR1 MGHRA, CDR2 YSYEKL. Germline trimming cut 4 bases from V and 6 bases from J; bases unmatched to any gene: 5. CDR3 nucleotides: TGCGCCAGCAGCCCTATAGCGGGAGGGCCCAATGAGCAGTTCTTC. Translating gives CASSPIAGGPNEQFF.

This chain links TRBV28 with TRBJ2-1; 10 bases are shared with TRBD2. Germline V gene data show CDR1 as MDHEN and CDR2 as SYDVKM. V was pared by 5 bases and J by 7 bases, with 8 bases of the junction left unmatched. The CDR3 is made up of 15 amino acids. As DNA, the CDR3 is TGTGCCAGCAGTCTCGCTAGCGGGAGTTGGAATGAGCAGTTCTTC. It encodes CASSLASGSWNEQFF. The whole variable domain, filled in from reference TRBV28 and TRBJ2-1, reads DVKVTQSSRYLVKRTGEKVFLECVQDMDHENMFWYRQDPGLGLRLIYFSYDVKMKEKGDIPEGYSVSREKKERFSLILESASTNQTSMYLCASSLASGSWNEQFFGPGTRLTVL.

This chain joins TRBV7-8 and TRBJ1-2; D not resolved. V was trimmed by 4 bases and J by 2 bases, leaving 17 bases between them. Germline lookup yields CDR1 SGHVS and CDR2 FQNEAQ. The CDR3 totals 16 residues. CDR3 nucleotide sequence: TGTGCCAGCAGCTCGAACGACGGGAGGCCCAACTATGGCTACACCTTC. Amino acids: CASSSNDGRPNYGYTF.

This chain links TRBV2 with TRBJ2-1; D call uncertain. V lost 5 bases, J lost 2 bases, and 7 bases lay in between. The length of the CDR3 is 13 residues. Germline V gives CDR1 SNHLY, CDR2 FYNNEI. This CDR3 reads CASSNSPYNEQFF. In DNA, the CDR3 is TGTGCCAGCAGTAACAGTCCCTACAATGAGCAGTTCTTC.

The chain has TRBV2 and TRBJ2-7; 8 bases agree with TRBD2. The CDR3 spans 14 residues. CDR1 is SNHLY, CDR2 FYNNEI, per germline. Losses at the gene ends were 2 bases for V and 6 bases for J; bases not matched to a gene: 6. The CDR3 region is CASSETSGSGEQYF. In DNA form, the CDR3 reads TGTGCCAGCAGTGAAACCAGCGGGAGTGGCGAGCAGTACTTC.

The chain carries TRBV10-3 and TRBJ2-1; D may be TRBD1 (5 bases). Looked up from germline, CDR1 is ENHRY and CDR2 is SYGVKD. V gave up 1 base and J gave up 12 bases, with 7 bases separating them. This CDR3 spans 11 amino acids. In nucleotides, the CDR3 is TGTGCCATCAGTGAGTGGGGCCCGCAGTTCTTC. This encodes CAISEWGPQFF.

This chain connects TRBV19 to TRBJ1-3, with D perhaps matching TRBD1 (5 bases). The CDR3 runs to 16 residues. Germline CDR1 is LNHDA and CDR2 is SQIVND (reference sequence). V was cut by 4 bases and J by 0 bases, with 13 bases left in between. This chain's CDR3 is CASSRLITGSGNTIYF. For the CDR3, the DNA is TGTGCCAGTAGTAGACTTATAACAGGCTCTGGAAACACCATATATTTT.

The J gene is TRBJ2-3, the V gene TRBV5-4; TRBD2 matches 7 bases. The CDR3 has 16 amino acids. Germline trimming cut 0 bases from V and 1 base from J; bases unmatched to any gene: 5. Germline CDR1 and CDR2: SGHNT and YYREEE (reference sequence). The CDR3 DNA sequence: TGTGCCAGCAGCTTGGAGGCGGGAGTGCGCACAGATACGCAGTATTTT. Its protein is CASSLEAGVRTDTQYF.

The chain has TRBV29-1 and TRBJ1-2; D call uncertain. The germline V gene has CDR1 SQVTM and CDR2 ANQGSEA. The CDR3 is 11 residues long. The V end was cut by 5 bases, the J end by 8 bases, with 12 bases between. CDR3 DNA sequence: TGCAGCGTTTCCCCCGAGCCCGGCTACACCTTC. Protein: CSVSPEPGYTF.

The CDR3 DNA follows: TGTGCGTCCGGACAGGGTTTTGGCGAGCAGTACTTC. It encodes CASGQGFGEQYF. The V gene is TRBV19, the J gene TRBJ2-7, with 8 bases that match TRBD1. Germline CDR1 reads LNHDA; CDR2 reads SQIVND (reference sequence). The CDR3 is 12 amino acids.

In this sample, this clone turned up once. V usage is TRBV28 and J usage is TRBJ2-7; D may be TRBD1 (5 bases). Trimming removed 5 bases at V and 8 bases at J, with 19 bases between. CDR3 size: 14 residues. The germline V gene has CDR1 MDHEN and CDR2 SYDVKM. As DNA, the CDR3 is TGTGCCAGCAGTACCGCAGACAGTCTGTTAAAGCAGTACTTC. This sequence encodes CASSTADSLLKQYF.

The rearrangement joins TRBV7-8 to TRBJ1-1; D is unclear. This CDR3 has 14 amino acids. The V gene lost 2 bases and the J gene lost 9 bases, with 16 bases spanning the gap. Per the germline V gene, CDR1 is SGHVS and CDR2 is FQNEAQ. This chain's CDR3 is CASSLYSRQVQAFF. The CDR3 bases are TGTGCCAGCAGCTTATATAGTAGGCAGGTCCAAGCTTTCTTT. Combining the CDR3 with reference TRBV7-8 and TRBJ1-1 gives the whole variable domain GAGVSQSPRYKVAKRGQDVALRCDPISGHVSLFWYQQALGQGPEFLTYFQNEAQLDKSGLPSDRFFAERPEGSVSTLKIQRTQQEDSAVYLCASSLYSRQVQAFFGQGTRLTVV.

This clone was observed once. The chain joins TRBV5-1 to TRBJ2-7; 11 bases line up with TRBD2. In germline, CDR1 is SGHRS, CDR2 YFSETQ. The CDR3 has 15 residues. Losses at the gene ends were 4 bases for V and 3 bases for J; bases not matched to a gene: 6. The CDR3: CASSLGGTSGYEQYF. The CDR3 bases are TGCGCCAGCAGCCTTGGCGGGACTAGCGGCTACGAGCAGTACTTC.

This chain links TRBV10-3 with TRBJ2-7; 10 bases map to TRBD2. The V and J ends lost 1 base and 8 bases, in that order; junction bases with no gene match: 17. The CDR3 is 18 residues long. Germline lookup yields CDR1 ENHRY and CDR2 SYGVKD. CDR3 nucleotides: TGTGCCATCAGTGAGTTTCAGGGGGCGGCTAGCGGGAGCCACAAGCAGTACTTC. Protein sequence: CAISEFQGAASGSHKQYF.

The rearrangement links TRBV6-1 to TRBJ1-4; TRBD1 matches 8 bases. Germline assignment: CDR1 MNHNS and CDR2 SASEGT. This CDR3 comprises 15 residues. The V and J ends lost 7 bases and 3 bases, in that order; junction bases with no gene match: 7. This CDR3 reads CASNAGGLANEKLFF. The CDR3 coding sequence is TGTGCCAGCAACGCAGGGGGCTTGGCTAATGAAAAACTGTTTTTT.